This T cell receptor (beta chain) derives from a study of regulatory T cells in long-lasting Graves disease. General observations from the study: Whereas new patients shared some 970 public clonotypes, persistent patients shared more, at approximately 2,700.

Both iRepertoire HTBI primers and Arm-PCR of CDR3 regions were used to build the TCR beta libraries. One entry per CDR3 protein, called by TCRdb with MiXCR from the multiplex PCR reads. The profile shows some 500,000 distinct CDR3 sequences, approximately 16% of them singletons. This clonotype came up many times. The target antigen is unknown. Indicated time point: newly diagnosed GD, antithyroid drugs for less than 3 months. PBMC RNA served as the TCR library source. The authors drew approximately 9 milliliters of peripheral blood into EDTA tubes. The V and J ends lost 5 bases and 4 bases respectively, with 14 bases between them. Germline CDR1 is SGHAT and CDR2 is FQNNGV. The CDR3 is 14 amino acids. These same records also appear under a second study, on T cells in Graves' hyperthyroidism and ophthalmopathy.

This sample comprised peripheral blood mononuclear cells (PBMCs), obtained at new diagnosis, from a patient treated with antithyroid drugs. V is TRBV11-2 and J is TRBJ1-1; D is perhaps TRBD1 (6 bases). The TCR was taken from a woman aged 35-65 years with Graves disease. The CDR3 here is CASSPGTLLTEAFF. The CDR3, as DNA: TGTGCCAGCAGCCCCGGGACACTCCTCACTGAAGCTTTCTTT.